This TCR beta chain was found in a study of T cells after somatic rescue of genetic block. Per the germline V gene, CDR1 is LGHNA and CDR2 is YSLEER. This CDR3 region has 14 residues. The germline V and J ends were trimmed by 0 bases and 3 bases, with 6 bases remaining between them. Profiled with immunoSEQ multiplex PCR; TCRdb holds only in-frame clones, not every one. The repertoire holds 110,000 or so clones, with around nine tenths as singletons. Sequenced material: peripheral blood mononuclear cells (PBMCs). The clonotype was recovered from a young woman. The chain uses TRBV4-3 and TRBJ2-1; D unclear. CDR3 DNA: TGCGCCAGCAGCCAAGATGGCTTCTACAATGAGCAGTTCTTC. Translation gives CASSQDGFYNEQFF.